This paragraph covers one T cell receptor (beta chain) sequence. Its recognized antigen is unknown. One base away there is no much larger clone; base qualities are not given. The cohort consisted of 670 or so healthy bone marrow donors. At the time of sampling, all cohort members were nominally healthy, though unrecorded immune exposures were likely present. The donor was CMV seronegative and belonged to the group of around 400 seronegative cohort members. A peripheral blood sample was collected from each donor, and TCR beta sequencing was performed on peripheral blood mononuclear cells. Genomic DNA extraction from the blood cell samples was performed with the Qiagen DNeasy Blood Extraction Kit. This sample was included in a study of cytomegalovirus exposure and HLA in healthy donors (dated by TCRdb to the late 2010s). For the wider study: In an earlier analysis of roughly 500 of the donors, 250 to 350 Gb of sequence data and some 100 million unique TCR beta sequences from 180 million or so T cells were reported. An early release that covered fewer than 800 HLA-typed donors contained around 300 gigabases of sequencing data and around 80 million unique TCR sequences. Of the 300 to 450 genotyped donors, 81% were placed in the genetic ancestry cluster associated with self-reported Caucasian donors. The study aimed to test whether cataloging public T cell receptors could reveal signatures of past pathogen exposure. Using immunosequencing, the study profiled T cell repertoires from about 620 subjects and related those repertoires to cytomegalovirus serostatus. Besides the first cohort of 666 subjects, a separate validation cohort made up of roughly 130 different subjects was used. To predict cytomegalovirus infection status, the study brought together high-throughput TCR immunosequencing, statistical association of individual TCRs with disease status, and machine learning. A later analysis re-examined previously published TCR beta repertoires from hundreds of donors and added high-resolution HLA genotyping to investigate patterns of TCR occurrence. Rather than using new phenotypic data, the later analysis identified candidate immune exposures from TCR beta sequences and from how often those sequences occurred across donors. An earlier analysis of fewer than 700 of the donors applied high-throughput TCR beta sequencing to assess whether each TCR beta V gene segment acted as functional or pseudogenic. Alongside the repertoire data, information on donor age, sex, ethnicity and CMV serostatus was compiled. A later genetic analysis used genome-wide SNP genotypes for about 60% of the roughly 700 donors, treating that subset as a discovery cohort. All discovery cohort repertoires had been generated using a single sequencing platform. Class I and class II HLA loci were covered by the typing at four-digit resolution. Typing coverage differed by locus: A, B, C, DRB1 and DQB1 were typed in about 620-630 donors, DQA1 in about 500, DPA1 in around 610, and DPB1 in 472. Because of strong linkage in the cohort, 5 or 6 DR-DQ haplotypes were treated as single units for association and clustering. Across approximately 400 genotyped donors of the cohort, an average of approximately 200,000 unique TCR beta nucleotide sequences per donor were sequenced, and about a sixth of those sequences were non-productive. The investigation overall reported the following: In a later analysis, the rate of TCR association differed among HLA loci, with DRB1 alleles having the most associated TCRs and HLA-C alleles having the fewest. In this cohort, only TCR beta chains were sequenced, and detectable features were limited by the absence of alpha or paired-chain data. In a later analysis, most CMV-associated TCR beta chains were found to appear HLA-restricted, with HLA associations seemingly driven largely by CMV exposure. Most TCR sequences were observed very rarely across donors, whereas some public TCRs were present in many individuals. Because HLA typing was unavailable for some donors at each locus, only the typed subset was used in association tests. Roughly 15 rarely observed V segments, including chromosome 9 orphons, were excluded from the earlier analysis of several hundred of the donors because counts were too low. Linkage disequilibrium might explain the correlated functional status among segregating V segments, but an unknown experimental factor could not be excluded. A further reported finding was that TCR beta sequences accurately predicted the HLA-A and HLA-B alleles for most subjects in the first cohort. In a later genetic analysis, a missense DCLRE1C variant was associated with V-gene and J-gene trimming of TCR beta chains, and the association was replicated in an independent cohort. Several of the top co-occurrence clusters appeared to be linked to parvovirus B19, influenza, CMV and Epstein-Barr virus, according to a later analysis. In a later analysis, HLA-associated TCR beta chains were found to be more clonally expanded and to have lower generation probabilities than equally common non-associated chains. Roughly uniform sequencing depth across donors was assumed in presence/absence analyses, although this assumption may not hold. A later genetic analysis reported fewer N-insertions in productive TCRs among donors in an Asian-associated ancestry cluster than the roughly 640-donor mean. Broadly in line with IMGT annotations, most TCR beta V segments showed up in productive rearrangements about 87% or about 30% of the time in an earlier analysis of some 590 of the donors. Immune exposure information for the cohort was limited to CMV serostatus. Some IMGT-functional V segments, including TRBV6-2 and TRBV6-3, could not be told apart with the 87-base-pair reads, so those segments were excluded. A total of 164 TCR beta chains were listed by the study as associated with cytomegalovirus. A group of highly shared sequence variants was considered likely to be a technical artifact of the sequencing pipeline. In both the original and validation cohorts, the classifier was reported to diagnose cytomegalovirus status with high specificity and sensitivity. In vitro tests confirmed that a few of the cytomegalovirus-associated TCR beta chains recognize cytomegalovirus antigens. In a later analysis, about 17,000 TCR beta sequences were associated with specific HLA alleles at a false discovery rate of 0.05. According to the authors, the approach could potentially be generalized to other disease states and immunological phenotypes. Strong co-occurrence of HLA alleles, especially DR and DQ, made assigning TCR associations to individual alleles difficult.

The library was made by the immunoSEQ multiplex PCR assay. For the multiplex PCR, a mixture combining 60 forward primers for TCR Vbeta segments and 13 reverse primers for TCR Jbeta segments was used. The CDR3 region of rearranged TCR beta genes was amplified from genomic DNA by a multiplex PCR assay. The Illumina HiSeq System was used to sequence the amplified TCR beta libraries as 87-base-pair reads. The authors' analysis ran thus. Across the 640 or so repertoires, a later analysis counted 80 million or so unique TCR beta chains, around 11 million of which were shared by at least two donors. A nearest-neighbor algorithm error-corrected the raw reads and collapsed the reads into unique sequences, merging closely related sequences to remove PCR and sequencing errors. To assign V, D and J gene segments, CDR3 sequences were aligned to IMGT reference sequences. For a sequence to be retained, at least a six-nucleotide match to both a V gene segment and a J gene segment was required. A rearrangement counted as productive if the CDR3 had no stop codons and remained in frame with V and J, and every other rearrangement counted as non-productive. Following IMGT convention, CDR3 was defined as the stretch from the second conserved V-encoded cysteine to the conserved J-encoded phenylalanine. In an earlier analysis of 500 to 650 of the donors, sequences lacking an unambiguous match to a single V gene segment were excluded. An earlier analysis of several hundred of the donors called V segments functional above 56.7% productive rearrangements and segregating when the between-donor standard deviation exceeded 5%. A statistical classification framework was built to diagnose cytomegalovirus status from the catalog of TCR beta chain sequences. In a later analysis, V and J genes were assigned by comparing TCR nucleotide sequences against IMGT/GENE-DB human TR gene sequences. Using the TCRdist pipeline, a later analysis assigned CDR3 sequences along with most-parsimonious VDJ recombination scenarios. A later analysis defined each TCR beta chain by its CDR3 amino acid sequence plus V-gene family, and excluded reads lacking a unique V-gene family. In a later analysis, some 600 highly shared, low-generation-probability nucleotide sequences were removed to address suspected cross-contamination and a sequencing artifact. A later analysis calculated a clonal expansion index for each public chain from normalized within-repertoire ranks of inferred template counts. In a later analysis, generation probabilities were computed using a VDJ recombination model fitted to out-of-frame rearrangements, and the results were checked against IGoR. In a later analysis, hypergeometric tests were used to score TCR-TCR, TCR-HLA and TCR-CMV co-occurrence, with a repertoire-size bias correction applied to TCR pairs. False discovery rates were estimated in a later analysis by permuting HLA or CMV assignments 20 times. In a later analysis, co-occurring TCRs were grouped using DBSCAN, with TCRdist sequence similarity added in when clustering inside HLA-allele-positive subsets. Repertoires with fewer than 30,000 or more than 120,000 public chains were left out of co-occurrence clustering, as were a handful of repertoires with anomalous nucleotide sharing. The table comes from immuneACCESS by way of TCRdb, which keeps in-frame sequences with V and J called. Part of the clones is missing from these tables; in studies checked, under half for an unresolved V gene and the rest for unknown reasons. V and J calls and clone size are those listed in that table; D and trimming were worked out from the DNA. This sample gives more than 130,000 clones in total; about four fifths of them show up just once. The top ten clonotypes cover 2% to 2.5% of the sample.

Trimming removed 0 bases from V and 4 bases from J; the gene matches leave 5 bases unexplained. As encoded in the germline V gene, CDR1 is SGHRS while CDR2 is YFSETQ. CDR3 length: 15 amino acids, cysteine to phenylalanine. Only the CDR3 portion is preserved as DNA: 45 bases, with reading frame beginning at the first base. In this chain, TRBV5-1 is recombined with TRBJ2-3; 7 of the junction bases match TRBD1. The sequence derives from a man aged 30 to 39 in good health and CMV-seronegative. Sequencing was done on a sample of PBMCs. The CDR3 has the sequence CASSLGQGGSDTQYF. The sequenced DNA: TGCGCCAGCAGCTTGGGACAGGGTGGATCAGATACGCAGTATTTT.